The sample holds a few counts of the clone carrying this TCR beta chain. The sample comes from a study of cytotoxic CD8 clonotypes in ibrutinib-treated CLL. The assay was immunoSEQ multiplex PCR, and TCRdb's table has in-frame clones only and misses some. The profile shows approximately 53,000 clones, less than 85% of them singletons. Germline CDR1 and CDR2: ENHRY and SYGVKD. V was clipped by 3 bases and J by 5 bases, with 23 bases between them. This CDR3 is 17 amino acids long. This specimen consisted of PBMCs, obtained after 24 months of ibrutinib treatment. V gene TRBV10-3 combines with J gene TRBJ2-7; D tentatively reads TRBD1 or TRBD2 (8 bases each). The sequence derives from a human donor with chronic lymphocytic leukemia. The chain's CDR3 is CAISEAGAQGASHEQYF. The CDR3 DNA reads TGTGCCATCAGTGAAGCGGGGGCCCAGGGGGCGAGTCACGAGCAGTACTTC.